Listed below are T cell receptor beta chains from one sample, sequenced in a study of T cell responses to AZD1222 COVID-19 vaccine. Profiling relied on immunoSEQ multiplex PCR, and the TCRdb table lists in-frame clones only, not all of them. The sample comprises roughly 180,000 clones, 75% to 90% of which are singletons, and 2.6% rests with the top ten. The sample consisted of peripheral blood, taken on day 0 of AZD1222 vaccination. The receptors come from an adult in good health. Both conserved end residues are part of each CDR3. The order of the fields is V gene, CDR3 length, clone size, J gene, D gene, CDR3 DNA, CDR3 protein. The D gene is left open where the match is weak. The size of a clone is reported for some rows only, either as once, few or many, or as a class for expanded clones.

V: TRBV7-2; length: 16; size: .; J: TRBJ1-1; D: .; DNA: TGTGCCAGCAGCTTACCAATGGACAGCATGAACACTGAAGCTTTCTTT; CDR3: CASSLPMDSMNTEAFF
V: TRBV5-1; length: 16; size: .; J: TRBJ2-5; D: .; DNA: TGCGCCAGCAGCTTGGTAGGAGGGGCGACCCAAGAGACCCAGTACTTC; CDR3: CASSLVGGATQETQYF
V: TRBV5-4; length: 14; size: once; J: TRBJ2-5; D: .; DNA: TGTGCCAGCAGCCTTGGGGGGTACCAAGAGACCCAGTACTTC; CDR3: CASSLGGYQETQYF
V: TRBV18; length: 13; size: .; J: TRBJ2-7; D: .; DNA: TGTGCCAGCTCACATGACGAGGCCTACGAGCAGTACTTC; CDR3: CASSHDEAYEQYF
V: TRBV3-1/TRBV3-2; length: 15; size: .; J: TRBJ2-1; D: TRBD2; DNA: TGTGCCAGCAGCCACCGGACTAGCGGATACAATGAGCAGTTCTTC; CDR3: CASSHRTSGYNEQFF
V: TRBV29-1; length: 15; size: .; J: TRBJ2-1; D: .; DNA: TGCAGCGTCGTAGGGTTGCGGAGTCCCTACAATGAGCAGTTCTTC; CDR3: CSVVGLRSPYNEQFF
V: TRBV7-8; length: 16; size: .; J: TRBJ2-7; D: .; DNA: TGTGCCAGCAGCTTAGGCGGGACAGACGAGGGATACGAGCAGTACTTC; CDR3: CASSLGGTDEGYEQYF
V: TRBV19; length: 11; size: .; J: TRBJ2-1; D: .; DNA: TGTGCCAGTACCTTCCTTAATGAGCAGTTCTTC; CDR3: CASTFLNEQFF
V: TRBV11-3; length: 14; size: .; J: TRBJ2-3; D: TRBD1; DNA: TGTGCCAGCAGCATACAGGGGGCTCCAGATACGCAGTATTTT; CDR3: CASSIQGAPDTQYF
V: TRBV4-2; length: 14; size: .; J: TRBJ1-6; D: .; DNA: TGTGCCAGCAGCCAAGAGTCGGGGGTAGTGGCCCTCCACTTT; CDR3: CASSQESGVVALHF
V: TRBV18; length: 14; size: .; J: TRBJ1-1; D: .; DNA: TGTGCCAGCTCATCTCCTACGCGTAACACTGAAGCTTTCTTT; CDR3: CASSSPTRNTEAFF
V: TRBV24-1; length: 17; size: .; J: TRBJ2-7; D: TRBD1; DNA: TGTGCCACCAGTGATTTGTATGACAGGGCCCCCTCCTACGAGCAGTACTTC; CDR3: CATSDLYDRAPSYEQYF
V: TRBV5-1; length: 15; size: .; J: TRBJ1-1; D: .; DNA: TGCGCCAGCAGCTTGAACAGTTGGGTCGACACTGAAGCTTTCTTT; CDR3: CASSLNSWVDTEAFF
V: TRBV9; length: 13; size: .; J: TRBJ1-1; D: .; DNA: TGTGCCAGCAGCGTAGGACGGAACACTGAAGCTTTCTTT; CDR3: CASSVGRNTEAFF
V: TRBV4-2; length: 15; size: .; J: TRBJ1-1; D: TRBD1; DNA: TGTGCCAGCAGCCACCAGCAGGGGGGAGACACTGAAGCTTTCTTT; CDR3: CASSHQQGGDTEAFF
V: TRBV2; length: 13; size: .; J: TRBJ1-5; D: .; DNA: TGTGCCAGCAGTGTTTCGGGCAATCAGCCCCAGCATTTT; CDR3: CASSVSGNQPQHF
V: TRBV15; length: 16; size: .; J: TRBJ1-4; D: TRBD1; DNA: TGTGCCACCAGCAGGAGGGGACAGACAAATAATGAAAAACTGTTTTTT; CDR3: CATSRRGQTNNEKLFF
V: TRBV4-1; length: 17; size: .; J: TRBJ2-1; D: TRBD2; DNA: TGCGCCAGCAGCCAAGATCACCTAGCGGGAGGCTACAATGAGCAGTTCTTC; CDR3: CASSQDHLAGGYNEQFF
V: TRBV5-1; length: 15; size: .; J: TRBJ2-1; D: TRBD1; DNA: TGCGCCAGCAGCTTGCTCGTGGGACAGGACAATGAGCAGTTCTTC; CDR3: CASSLLVGQDNEQFF
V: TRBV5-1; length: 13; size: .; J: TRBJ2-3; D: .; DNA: TGCGCCAGCAGCTTGTATGGGACAGATACGCAGTATTTT; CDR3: CASSLYGTDTQYF
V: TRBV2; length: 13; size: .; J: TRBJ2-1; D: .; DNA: TGTGCCAGCAGTGAAGTATCCTCTGAGTCCCGGTTCTTC; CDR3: CASSEVSSESRFF
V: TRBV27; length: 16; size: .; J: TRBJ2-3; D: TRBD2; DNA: TGTGCCAGCAGCTTACTAGCGGGAAGAGGGACAGATACGCAGTATTTT; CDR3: CASSLLAGRGTDTQYF
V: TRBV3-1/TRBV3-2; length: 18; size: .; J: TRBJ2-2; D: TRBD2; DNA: TGTGCCAGCAGCCTTGGACTAGCGGGATTTATAGGGGGCGGGGAGCTGTTTTTT; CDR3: CASSLGLAGFIGGGELFF
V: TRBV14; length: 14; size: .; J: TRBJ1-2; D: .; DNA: TGTGCCAGCAGCCAAAGCAGGGGACTCGGTGGCTACACCTTC; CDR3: CASSQSRGLGGYTF
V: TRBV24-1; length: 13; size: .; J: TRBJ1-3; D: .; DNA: TGTGCCACCAGTGATCCACCCGGAGACACCATATATTTT; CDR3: CATSDPPGDTIYF
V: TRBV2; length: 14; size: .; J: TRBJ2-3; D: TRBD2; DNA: TGTGCCAGCAGTGTTAGCGGGGTCCCAGATACGCAGTATTTT; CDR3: CASSVSGVPDTQYF
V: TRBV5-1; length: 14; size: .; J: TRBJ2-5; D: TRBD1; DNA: TGCGCCAGCAGCTTTTTGGGACAGGGGGCGACCCAGTACTTC; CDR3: CASSFLGQGATQYF
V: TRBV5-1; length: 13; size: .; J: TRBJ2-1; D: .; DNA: TGCGCCAGCAGCTTGGCGATCTACAATGAGCAGTTCTTC; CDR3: CASSLAIYNEQFF
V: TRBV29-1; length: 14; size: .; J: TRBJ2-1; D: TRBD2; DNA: TGCAGCGTCCTCCGAACTAGCGGTTACAATGAGCAGTTCTTC; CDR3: CSVLRTSGYNEQFF
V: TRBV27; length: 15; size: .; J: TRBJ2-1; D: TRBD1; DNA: TGTGCCAGCAGTCTACAGGGGTTGGGATACAATGAGCAGTTCTTC; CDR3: CASSLQGLGYNEQFF
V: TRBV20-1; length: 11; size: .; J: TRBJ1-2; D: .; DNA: TGCAGTGCTAGGGACTTCTATGGCTACACCTTC; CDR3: CSARDFYGYTF
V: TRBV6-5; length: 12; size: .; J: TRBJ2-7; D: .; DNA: TGTGCCAGCAGTTACGCAGGGACCGAGCAGTACTTC; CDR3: CASSYAGTEQYF
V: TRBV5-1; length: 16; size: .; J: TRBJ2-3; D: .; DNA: TGCGCCAGCAGCTTGGGGTCTGGCGCATACACAGATACGCAGTATTTT; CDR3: CASSLGSGAYTDTQYF
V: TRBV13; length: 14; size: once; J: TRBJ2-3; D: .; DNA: TGTGCCAGCAGCCCCAGGACCCTCACAGATACGCAGTATTTT; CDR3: CASSPRTLTDTQYF
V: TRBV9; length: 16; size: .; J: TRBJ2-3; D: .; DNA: TGTGCCAGCAGCGTAGTCGGAGGGAGCGGCACAGATACGCAGTATTTT; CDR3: CASSVVGGSGTDTQYF
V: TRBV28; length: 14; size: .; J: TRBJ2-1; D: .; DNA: TGTGCCAGCATCGTGCGGGTCTCCTACAATGAGCAGTTCTTC; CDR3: CASIVRVSYNEQFF
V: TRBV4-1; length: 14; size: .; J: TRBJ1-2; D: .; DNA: TGCGCCAGCAGCCAAGAATTGCCGGGGGTAAGCTACACCTTC; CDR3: CASSQELPGVSYTF
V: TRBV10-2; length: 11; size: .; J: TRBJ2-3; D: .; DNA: TGCGCCAGCAGTGACCCAGATACGCAGTATTTT; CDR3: CASSDPDTQYF
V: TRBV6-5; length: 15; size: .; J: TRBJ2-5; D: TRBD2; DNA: TGTGCCAGCAGTCCCCTTTTGGGAGGGCAAGAGACCCAGTACTTC; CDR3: CASSPLLGGQETQYF
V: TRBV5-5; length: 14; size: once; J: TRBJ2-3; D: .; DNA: TGTGCCAGCAGCCGGACTACAGGCACAGATACGCAGTATTTT; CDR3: CASSRTTGTDTQYF
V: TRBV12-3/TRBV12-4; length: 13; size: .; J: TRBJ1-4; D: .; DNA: TGTGCCAGCAGAGGAGTCCTTAATGAAAAACTGTTTTTT; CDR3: CASRGVLNEKLFF
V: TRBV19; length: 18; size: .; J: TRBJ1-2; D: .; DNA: TGTGCCAGTAGTTTAACGTGGACGGCTACGCTAGGGGACTATGGCTACACCTTC; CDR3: CASSLTWTATLGDYGYTF
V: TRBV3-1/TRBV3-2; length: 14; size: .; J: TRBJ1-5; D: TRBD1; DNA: TGTGCCAGCAGCCAAGGAGGGGGCGGCCAGCCCCAGCATTTT; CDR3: CASSQGGGGQPQHF
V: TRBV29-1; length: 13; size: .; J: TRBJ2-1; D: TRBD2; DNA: TGCAGCGTGGGGGAGACTAGCCCCAATGAGCAGTTCTTC; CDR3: CSVGETSPNEQFF
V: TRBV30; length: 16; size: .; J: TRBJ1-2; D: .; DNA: TGTGCCTGGAGTGTAGGGCAGGGGCGGAGAGACTATGGCTACACCTTC; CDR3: CAWSVGQGRRDYGYTF
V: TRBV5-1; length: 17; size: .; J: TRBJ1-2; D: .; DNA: TGCGCCAGCAGCCCGCGGCAGGGTAGAGGGGCTAACTATGGCTACACCTTC; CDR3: CASSPRQGRGANYGYTF
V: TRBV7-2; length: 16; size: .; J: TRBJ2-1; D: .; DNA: TGTGCCAGCAACATAGGGGTCGGTAGCTCCTACAATGAGCAGTTCTTC; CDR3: CASNIGVGSSYNEQFF
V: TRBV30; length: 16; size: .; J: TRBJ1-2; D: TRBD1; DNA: TGTGCCTGGAGGGAAGCCGGGACAGGGGGGTTATATGGCTACACCTTC; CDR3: CAWREAGTGGLYGYTF
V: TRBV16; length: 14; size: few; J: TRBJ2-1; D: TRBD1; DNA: TGTGCCAGCAGTAACAGGGGTACGTACAATGAGCAGTTCTTC; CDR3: CASSNRGTYNEQFF
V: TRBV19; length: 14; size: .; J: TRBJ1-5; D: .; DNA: TGTGCCAGTAGAGCGGGGGCTGGCAATCAGCCCCAGCATTTT; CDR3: CASRAGAGNQPQHF
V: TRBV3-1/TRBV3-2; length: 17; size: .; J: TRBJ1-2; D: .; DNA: TGTGCCAGCAGCCTCCGAGGTGCCCGCGGGGGCACGGTTGGCTACACCTTC; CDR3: CASSLRGARGGTVGYTF
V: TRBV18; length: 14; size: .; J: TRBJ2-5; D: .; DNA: TGTGCCAGCTCACCTTCCGGGTCCGAAGAGACCCAGTACTTC; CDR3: CASSPSGSEETQYF
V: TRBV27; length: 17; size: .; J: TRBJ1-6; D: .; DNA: TGTGCCAGCAGTCAGTCGGGTTTTACAGGGAATAATTCACCCCTCCACTTT; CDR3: CASSQSGFTGNNSPLHF